This T cell receptor beta chain was captured in a study of T cells of healthy individuals. MiXCR, run by TCRdb on the 5' RACE reads, gives a single entry per CDR3 protein. The sample has 60,000 to 80,000 distinct CDR3 sequences; about a sixth are singletons. Ten or more counts support this clonotype. This clonotype was sampled from a human donor in good health.

This CDR3 reads CAISDTGGGNTIYF. CDR3 in DNA: TGTGCCATCAGTGATACAGGGGGCGGAAACACCATATATTTT. This chain connects TRBV10-3 to TRBJ1-3; 9 bases map to TRBD1. Losses at the gene ends were 3 bases for V and 4 bases for J; bases not matched to a gene: 1. This CDR3 has 14 residues. Germline CDR1 reads ENHRY; CDR2 reads SYGVKD.